Listed below are T cell receptor beta chains from one sample, sequenced in a study of OX40 agonist ivuxolimab in advanced cancers. Using immunoSEQ multiplex PCR, the repertoire was profiled, and TCRdb retains in-frame clones only, with some absent. The table lists 36,000 or so clones, approximately 78% of them singletons. Sequenced material: CD4+ or CD8+ T cells sorted from blood, taken in a trial of the OX40 agonist ivuxolimab. These receptors originate from an adult with an advanced solid tumor such as melanoma, head and neck, liver or kidney cancer. Both conserved end residues are part of each CDR3. D genes are given only for firm matches. Size is stated for part of the rows, as once, few or many counts, or as a class when the clone is expanded.

J gene: TRBJ1-3
D gene: TRBD1
V gene: TRBV6-1
clone size: few
CDR3 DNA: TGTGCCAGCAGTGAACCGGGACAGTCGAGGAACACCATATATTTT
CDR3 protein: CASSEPGQSRNTIYF

J gene: TRBJ2-1
D gene: TRBD1
V gene: TRBV5-5
clone size: once
CDR3 DNA: TGTGCCAGCAGCCCCGGGACAGGGGTCTACAATGAGCAGTTCTTC
CDR3 protein: CASSPGTGVYNEQFF

J gene: TRBJ1-5
D gene: NA
V gene: TRBV2
clone size: few
CDR3 DNA: TGTGCCAGCAGTCCGAGGGGCCTCGGGTCCCATCAGCCCCAGCATTTT
CDR3 protein: CASSPRGLGSHQPQHF

J gene: TRBJ1-4
D gene: NA
V gene: TRBV7-6
clone size: NA
CDR3 DNA: TGTGCCAGCAGCTTAGTAGGGGGTTCGGCTAATGAAAAACTGTTTTTT
CDR3 protein: CASSLVGGSANEKLFF

J gene: TRBJ2-1
D gene: TRBD2
V gene: TRBV4-2
clone size: NA
CDR3 DNA: TGTGCCAGCAGCCAAGTTGGACTAGCGGACAATGAGCAGTTCTTC
CDR3 protein: CASSQVGLADNEQFF

J gene: TRBJ2-7
D gene: TRBD1
V gene: TRBV29-1
clone size: NA
CDR3 DNA: TGCAGCGCCACCACAGGGGACGAGCAGTACTTC
CDR3 protein: CSATTGDEQYF

J gene: TRBJ1-5
D gene: NA
V gene: TRBV19
clone size: few
CDR3 DNA: TGTGCCAGTAGCGAGAGGGATCAGCCCCAGCATTTT
CDR3 protein: CASSERDQPQHF

J gene: TRBJ2-7
D gene: TRBD1
V gene: TRBV5-3
clone size: NA
CDR3 DNA: TGTGCCAGAAGTCCCTGTGCGAGGGGGCGGCCTTACGAGCAGTACTTC
CDR3 protein: CARSPCARGRPYEQYF

J gene: TRBJ1-5
D gene: NA
V gene: TRBV30
clone size: NA
CDR3 DNA: TGTGCCTGGAGTCTCAGGGGAAGACAGCCCCAGCATTTT
CDR3 protein: CAWSLRGRQPQHF

J gene: TRBJ2-4
D gene: TRBD2
V gene: TRBV14
clone size: NA
CDR3 DNA: TGTGCCAGCAGCCGATGGGGGGGACCCCTAGCCAAAAACATTCAGTACTTC
CDR3 protein: CASSRWGGPLAKNIQYF

J gene: TRBJ2-7
D gene: TRBD2
V gene: TRBV11-2
clone size: NA
CDR3 DNA: TGTGCCAGCAGCTTACCGGGGGGCTACGAGCAGTACTTC
CDR3 protein: CASSLPGGYEQYF

J gene: TRBJ2-2
D gene: NA
V gene: TRBV2
clone size: NA
CDR3 DNA: TGTGCCAGCACCCCATTGGGGGCTGCAGTGACCGGGGAGCTGTTTTTT
CDR3 protein: CASTPLGAAVTGELFF

J gene: TRBJ1-1
D gene: NA
V gene: TRBV4-1
clone size: NA
CDR3 DNA: TGCGCCAGCAGAGGCGGGGGATCAATAACTGAAGCTTTCTTT
CDR3 protein: CASRGGGSITEAFF

J gene: TRBJ2-4
D gene: NA
V gene: TRBV19
clone size: NA
CDR3 DNA: TGTGCCAGTAGACAGGGCAAAAACATTCAGTACTTC
CDR3 protein: CASRQGKNIQYF

J gene: TRBJ2-7
D gene: TRBD2
V gene: TRBV6-5
clone size: NA
CDR3 DNA: TGTGCCAGCAGACCAAGCGGGGGGGCGTCCGAGCAGTACTTC
CDR3 protein: CASRPSGGASEQYF

J gene: TRBJ1-1
D gene: NA
V gene: TRBV5-1
clone size: NA
CDR3 DNA: TGCGCCAGCAGCTTGGTGGGTGGGTTGAACACTGAAGCTTTCTTT
CDR3 protein: CASSLVGGLNTEAFF

J gene: TRBJ2-5
D gene: NA
V gene: TRBV5-4
clone size: once
CDR3 DNA: TGTGCCAGCAGCTCTGGAAACAGGTTCCAGCAAGAGACCCAGTACTTC
CDR3 protein: CASSSGNRFQQETQYF

J gene: TRBJ2-7
D gene: NA
V gene: TRBV7-2
clone size: NA
CDR3 DNA: TGTGCCAGCAGCTTAAAACAGTACGAGCAGTACTTC
CDR3 protein: CASSLKQYEQYF

J gene: TRBJ2-1
D gene: NA
V gene: TRBV27
clone size: NA
CDR3 DNA: TGTGCCAGCAACAGCCGGGGGAACCTTCGAAGAAATGAGCAGTTCTTC
CDR3 protein: CASNSRGNLRRNEQFF

J gene: TRBJ2-3
D gene: NA
V gene: TRBV27
clone size: once
CDR3 DNA: TGTGCCAGCAGTTTCACAGGGTGGGGCACAGATACGCAGTATTTT
CDR3 protein: CASSFTGWGTDTQYF